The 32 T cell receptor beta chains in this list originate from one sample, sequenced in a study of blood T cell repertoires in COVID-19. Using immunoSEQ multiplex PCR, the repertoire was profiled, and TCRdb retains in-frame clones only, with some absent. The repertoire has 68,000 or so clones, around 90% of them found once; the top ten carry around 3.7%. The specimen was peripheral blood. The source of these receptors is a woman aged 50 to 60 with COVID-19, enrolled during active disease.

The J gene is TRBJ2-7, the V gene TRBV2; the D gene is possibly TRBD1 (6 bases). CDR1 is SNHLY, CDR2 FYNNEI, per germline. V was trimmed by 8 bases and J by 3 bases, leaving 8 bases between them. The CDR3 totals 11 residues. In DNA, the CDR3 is TGTGCCAGCGAAGGGGGCTACGAGCAGTACTTC. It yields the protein CASEGGYEQYF.

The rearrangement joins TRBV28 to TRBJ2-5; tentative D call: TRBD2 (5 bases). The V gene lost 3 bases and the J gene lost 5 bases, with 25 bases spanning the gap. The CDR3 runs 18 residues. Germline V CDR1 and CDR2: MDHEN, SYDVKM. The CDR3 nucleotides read TGTGCCAGCAGTTTTGTGGAGGCAGTCGGAAATAGCATGGAGACCCAGTACTTC. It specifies CASSFVEAVGNSMETQYF.

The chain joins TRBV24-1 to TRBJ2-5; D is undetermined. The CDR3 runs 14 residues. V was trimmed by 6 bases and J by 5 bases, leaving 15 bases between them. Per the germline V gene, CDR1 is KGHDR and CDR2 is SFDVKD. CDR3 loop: CATSTIEAAETQYF. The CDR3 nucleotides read TGTGCCACCAGTACGATTGAGGCGGCGGAGACCCAGTACTTC.

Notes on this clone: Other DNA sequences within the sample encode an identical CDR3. In DNA form, the CDR3 reads TGTGCCAGTAGTACCCCGGACAGGGGGAATAATCAGCCCCAGCATTTT. Translation gives CASSTPDRGNNQPQHF. This chain joins TRBV19 and TRBJ1-5, with 10 nucleotides matching TRBD1. The CDR3 sequence is 16 residues long. The ends lost 4 bases at V and 4 bases at J; junction bases unmatched: 7. Germline V lookup: CDR1 LNHDA, CDR2 SQIVND (reference sequence).

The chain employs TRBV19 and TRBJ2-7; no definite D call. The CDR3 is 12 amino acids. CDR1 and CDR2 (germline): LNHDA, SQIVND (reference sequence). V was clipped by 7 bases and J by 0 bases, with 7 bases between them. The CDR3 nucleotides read TGTGCCAGTATGGCCCCCTCCTACGAGCAGTACTTC. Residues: CASMAPSYEQYF.

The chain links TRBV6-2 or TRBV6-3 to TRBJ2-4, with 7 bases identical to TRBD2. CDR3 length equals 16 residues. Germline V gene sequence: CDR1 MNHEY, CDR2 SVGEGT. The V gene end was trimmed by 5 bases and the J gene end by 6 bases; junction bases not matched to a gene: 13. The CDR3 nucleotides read TGTGCCAGCAGTACACCTAGACTAGCTGGAAGAAACATTCAGTACTTC. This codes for CASSTPRLAGRNIQYF.

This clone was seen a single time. The CDR3: CASSIYGEGETQYF. CDR3 in DNA: TGTGCCAGTAGTATATACGGGGAGGGGGAGACCCAGTACTTC. The J gene is TRBJ2-5, the V gene TRBV19, with TRBD2 matching 7 bases. V was clipped by 2 bases and J by 5 bases; unmatched bases: 5. Germline V CDR1 and CDR2: LNHDA, SQIVND (reference sequence). The CDR3 is 14 amino acids.

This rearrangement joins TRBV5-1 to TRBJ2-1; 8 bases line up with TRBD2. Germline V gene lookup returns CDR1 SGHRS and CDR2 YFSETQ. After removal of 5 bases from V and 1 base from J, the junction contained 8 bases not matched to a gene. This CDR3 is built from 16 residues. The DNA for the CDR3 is TGCGCCAGCAGTCGGGGGAGCGGGGGTTCCTACAATGAGCAGTTCTTC. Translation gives CASSRGSGGSYNEQFF. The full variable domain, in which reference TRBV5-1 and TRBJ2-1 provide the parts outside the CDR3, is KAGVTQTPRYLIKTRGQQVTLSCSPISGHRSVSWYQQTPGQGLQFLFEYFSETQRNKGNFPGRFSGRQFSNSRSEMNVSTLELGDSALYLCASSRGSGGSYNEQFFGPGTRLTVL.

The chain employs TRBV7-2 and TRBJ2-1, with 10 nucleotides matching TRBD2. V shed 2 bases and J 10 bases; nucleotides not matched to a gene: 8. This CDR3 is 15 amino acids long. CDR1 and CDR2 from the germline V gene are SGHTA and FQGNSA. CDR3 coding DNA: TGTGCCAGCAGCTTAAACAGCGGGAGGGCCGGGGAGCAGTTCTTC. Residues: CASSLNSGRAGEQFF.

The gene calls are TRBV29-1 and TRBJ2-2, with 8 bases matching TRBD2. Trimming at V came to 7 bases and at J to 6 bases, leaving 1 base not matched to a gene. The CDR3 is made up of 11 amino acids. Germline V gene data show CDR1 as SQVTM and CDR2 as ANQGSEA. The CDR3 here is CSGGLAGELFF. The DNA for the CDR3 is TGCAGCGGGGGACTAGCCGGGGAGCTGTTTTTT.

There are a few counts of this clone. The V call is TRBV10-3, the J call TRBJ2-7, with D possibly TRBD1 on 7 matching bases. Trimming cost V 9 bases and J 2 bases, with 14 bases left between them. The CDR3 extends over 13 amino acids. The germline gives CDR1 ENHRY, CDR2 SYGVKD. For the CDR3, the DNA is TGTGCCATAAAGACAGGGACTCCCTACGAGCAGTACTTC. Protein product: CAIKTGTPYEQYF.

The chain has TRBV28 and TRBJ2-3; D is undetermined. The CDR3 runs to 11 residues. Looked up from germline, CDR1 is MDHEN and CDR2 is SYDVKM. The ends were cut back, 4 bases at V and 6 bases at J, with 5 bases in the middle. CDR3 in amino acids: CASSSFDTQYF. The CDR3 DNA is TGTGCCAGCAGTTCCTTCGATACGCAGTATTTT.

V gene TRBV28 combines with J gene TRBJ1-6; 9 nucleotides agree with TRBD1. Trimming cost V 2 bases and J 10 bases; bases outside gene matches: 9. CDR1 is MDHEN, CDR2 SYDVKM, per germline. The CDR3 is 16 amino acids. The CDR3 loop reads CASSLIDRGKRSPLHF. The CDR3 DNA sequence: TGTGCCAGCAGTTTAATTGACAGGGGGAAAAGGTCACCCCTCCACTTT.

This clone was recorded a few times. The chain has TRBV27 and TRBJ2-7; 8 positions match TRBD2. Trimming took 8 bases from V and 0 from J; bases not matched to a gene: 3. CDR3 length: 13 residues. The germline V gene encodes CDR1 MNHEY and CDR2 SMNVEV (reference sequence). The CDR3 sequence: CASARGDSYEQYF. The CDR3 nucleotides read TGTGCCAGCGCGCGGGGGGACTCCTACGAGCAGTACTTC.

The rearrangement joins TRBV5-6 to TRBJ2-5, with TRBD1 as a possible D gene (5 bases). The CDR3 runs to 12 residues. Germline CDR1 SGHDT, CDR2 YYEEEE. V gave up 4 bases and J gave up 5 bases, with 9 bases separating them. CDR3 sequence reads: CASSRGRETQYF. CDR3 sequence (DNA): TGTGCCAGCAGCAGGGGTCGGGAGACCCAGTACTTC.

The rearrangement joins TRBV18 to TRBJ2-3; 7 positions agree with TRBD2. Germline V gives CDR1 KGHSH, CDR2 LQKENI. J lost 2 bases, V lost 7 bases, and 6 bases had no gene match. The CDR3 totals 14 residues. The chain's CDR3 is CASFGRIDTDTQYF. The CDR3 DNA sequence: TGTGCCAGCTTCGGGAGGATCGACACAGATACGCAGTATTTT.

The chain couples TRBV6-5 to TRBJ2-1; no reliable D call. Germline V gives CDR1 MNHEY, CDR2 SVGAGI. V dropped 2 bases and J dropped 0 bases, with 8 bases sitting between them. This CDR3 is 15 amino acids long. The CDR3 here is CASSYRSSSYNEQFF. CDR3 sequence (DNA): TGTGCCAGCAGTTACCGGAGTAGCTCCTACAATGAGCAGTTCTTC.

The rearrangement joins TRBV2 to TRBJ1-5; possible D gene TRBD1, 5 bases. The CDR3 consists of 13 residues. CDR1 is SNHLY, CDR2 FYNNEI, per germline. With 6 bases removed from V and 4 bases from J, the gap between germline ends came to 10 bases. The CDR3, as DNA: TGTGCCAGCAGGACGGGGGAGAATCAGCCCCAGCATTTT. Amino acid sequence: CASRTGENQPQHF.

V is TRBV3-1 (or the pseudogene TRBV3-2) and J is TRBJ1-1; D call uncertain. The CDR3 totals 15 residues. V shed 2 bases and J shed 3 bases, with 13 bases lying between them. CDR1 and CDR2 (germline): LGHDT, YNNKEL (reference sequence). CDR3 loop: CASSQRTGGYTEAFF. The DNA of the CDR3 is TGTGCCAGCAGCCAAAGGACCGGAGGATACACTGAAGCTTTCTTT.

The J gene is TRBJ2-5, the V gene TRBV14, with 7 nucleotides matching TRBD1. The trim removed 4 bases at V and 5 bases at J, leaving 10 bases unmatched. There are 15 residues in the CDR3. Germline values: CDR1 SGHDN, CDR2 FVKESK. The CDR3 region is CASSPFDRDGETQYF. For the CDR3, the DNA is TGTGCCAGCAGCCCATTTGACAGGGACGGGGAGACCCAGTACTTC. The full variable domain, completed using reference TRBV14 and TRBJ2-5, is EAGVTQFPSHSVIEKGQTVTLRCDPISGHDNLYWYRRVMGKEIKFLLHFVKESKQDESGMPNNRFLAERTGGTYSTLKVQPAELEDSGVYFCASSPFDRDGETQYFGPGTRLLVL.

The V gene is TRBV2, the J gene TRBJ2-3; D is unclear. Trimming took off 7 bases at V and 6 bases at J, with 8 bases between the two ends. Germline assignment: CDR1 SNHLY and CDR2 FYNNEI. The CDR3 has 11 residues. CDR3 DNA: TGTGCCAGCACAGTGTCGGATACGCAGTATTTT. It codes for CASTVSDTQYF.

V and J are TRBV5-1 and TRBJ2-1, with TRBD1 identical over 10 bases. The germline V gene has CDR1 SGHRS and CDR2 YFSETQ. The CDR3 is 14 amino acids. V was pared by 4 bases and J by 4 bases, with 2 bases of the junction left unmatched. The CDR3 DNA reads TGCGCCAGCAGCCGGGACAGGGGATACAATGAGCAGTTCTTC. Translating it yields CASSRDRGYNEQFF.

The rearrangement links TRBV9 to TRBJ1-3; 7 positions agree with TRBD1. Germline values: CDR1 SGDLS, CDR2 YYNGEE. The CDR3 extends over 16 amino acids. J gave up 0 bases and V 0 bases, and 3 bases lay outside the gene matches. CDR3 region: CASSVGGQASGNTIYF. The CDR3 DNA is TGTGCCAGCAGCGTAGGTGGACAGGCCTCTGGAAACACCATATATTTT.

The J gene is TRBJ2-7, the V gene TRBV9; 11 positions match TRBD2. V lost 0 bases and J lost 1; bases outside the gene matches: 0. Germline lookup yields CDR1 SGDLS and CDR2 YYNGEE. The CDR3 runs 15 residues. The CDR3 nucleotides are TGTGCCAGCAGCGTAGGACTAGCGGGATCCTACGAGCAGTACTTC. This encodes CASSVGLAGSYEQYF.

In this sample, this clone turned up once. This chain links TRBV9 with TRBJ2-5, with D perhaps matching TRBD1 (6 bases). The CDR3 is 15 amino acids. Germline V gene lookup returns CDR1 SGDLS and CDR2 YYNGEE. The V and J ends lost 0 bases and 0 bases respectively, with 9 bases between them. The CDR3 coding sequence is TGTGCCAGCAGCGTAGGCCAGGGGTACCAAGAGACCCAGTACTTC. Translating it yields CASSVGQGYQETQYF.

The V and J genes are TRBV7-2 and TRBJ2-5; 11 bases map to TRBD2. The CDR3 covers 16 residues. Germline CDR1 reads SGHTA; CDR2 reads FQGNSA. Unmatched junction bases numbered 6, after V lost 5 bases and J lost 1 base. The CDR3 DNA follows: TGTGCCAGCAGCCCGGACGGACTAGCGGGCCAAGAGACCCAGTACTTC. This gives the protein CASSPDGLAGQETQYF.

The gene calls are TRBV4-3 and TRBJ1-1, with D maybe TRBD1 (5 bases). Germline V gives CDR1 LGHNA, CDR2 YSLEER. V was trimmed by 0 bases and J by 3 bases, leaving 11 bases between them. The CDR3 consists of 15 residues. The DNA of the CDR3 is TGCGCCAGCAGCCAAGAGGAGGGGTGGTACACTGAAGCTTTCTTT. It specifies CASSQEEGWYTEAFF.

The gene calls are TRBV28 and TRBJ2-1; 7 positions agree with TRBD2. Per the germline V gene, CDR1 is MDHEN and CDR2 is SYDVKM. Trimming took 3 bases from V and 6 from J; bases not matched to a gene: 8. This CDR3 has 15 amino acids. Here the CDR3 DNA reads TGTGCCAGCAGTTTTCTACGGGGGGAAGGCAATGAGCAGTTCTTC. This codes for CASSFLRGEGNEQFF.

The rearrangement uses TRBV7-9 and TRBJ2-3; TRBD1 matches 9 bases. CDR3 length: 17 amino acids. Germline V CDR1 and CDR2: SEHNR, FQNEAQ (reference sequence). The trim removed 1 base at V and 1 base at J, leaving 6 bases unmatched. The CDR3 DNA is TGTGCCAGCAGCTTAGATGGGACAGGGTATGGCACAGATACGCAGTATTTT. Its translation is CASSLDGTGYGTDTQYF.

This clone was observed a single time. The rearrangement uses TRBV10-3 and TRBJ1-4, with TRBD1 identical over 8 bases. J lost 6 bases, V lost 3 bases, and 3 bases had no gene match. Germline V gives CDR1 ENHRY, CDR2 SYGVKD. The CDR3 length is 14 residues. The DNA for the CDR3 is TGTGCCATCAGTGAATCGGACAGGGATGAAAAACTGTTTTTT. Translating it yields CAISESDRDEKLFF.

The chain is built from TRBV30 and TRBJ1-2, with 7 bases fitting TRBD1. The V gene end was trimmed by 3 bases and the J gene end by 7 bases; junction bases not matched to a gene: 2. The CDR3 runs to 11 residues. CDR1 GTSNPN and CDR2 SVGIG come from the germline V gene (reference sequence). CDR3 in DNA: TGTGCCTGGAGCCAGGGGGTTGGCTACACCTTC. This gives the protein CAWSQGVGYTF.

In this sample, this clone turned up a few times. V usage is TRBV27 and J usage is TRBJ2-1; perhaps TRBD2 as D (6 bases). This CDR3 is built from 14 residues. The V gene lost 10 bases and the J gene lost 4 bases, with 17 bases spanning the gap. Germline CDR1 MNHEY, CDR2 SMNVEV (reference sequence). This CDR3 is CATMGGIGYNEQFF. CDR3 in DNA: TGTGCCACTATGGGCGGGATCGGGTACAATGAGCAGTTCTTC.